This entry describes one T cell receptor beta chain. Its antigen remains unidentified. This CDR3 has 14 residues. Trimming took 0 bases from V and 11 from J; bases not matched to a gene: 8. Germline V lookup: CDR1 LGHNA, CDR2 YSLEER. The table came from immunoSEQ multiplex PCR; TCRdb's copy has only in-frame clones and leaves some out. The data show approximately 170,000 clones, with 85% to 90% seen just once and about 6.9% held by the top ten. This sample was taken from a study of T cell responses to AZD1222 COVID-19 vaccine. Study-wide context: Timing groups of about 4 and about 12 weeks for second doses were pooled.

General study points: The study sampled repertoires only after the peak T cell response. Clonal diversity was possibly underestimated, and the donors were mostly white British, with more females. Regions 160-218 and 743-854 dominated among vaccine-associated CD4 TCRs spanning spike.

The clonotype originates from an adult in good health. J is TRBJ1-1 and V is TRBV4-3; TRBD1 matches 8 bases. The sample was peripheral blood, taken on day 0 of AZD1222 vaccination. CDR3 region: CASSQDRGRIGAFF. The CDR3 region has the DNA TGCGCCAGCAGCCAAGACAGGGGGCGCATTGGGGCTTTCTTT.